This T cell receptor beta chain was sequenced in a study of cytomegalovirus exposure and HLA in healthy donors. Study information: Inside one of the first data releases sat around 77 million unique TCRs taken from HLA-typed donors. Points from the study as a whole: CMV serostatus was the only recorded immune exposure for donors. The study found most TCR sequences rare, yet found some public TCRs in many donors. Later analysis suggested most CMV-associated TCR beta chains were HLA-restricted.

Comments on this clone: Its specificity is unknown.

The PCR contained 60 Vbeta and 13 Jbeta primers. Measured with immunoSEQ multiplex PCR; TCRdb has only the in-frame clones, and not every one. The data show about 140,000 clones, with around 72% seen just once and around 15% held by the top ten. The germline CDR1 and CDR2 sequences are SGHNT and YYREEE (reference sequence). The CDR3 consists of 14 residues. The V call is TRBV5-4, the J call TRBJ2-5; 7 nucleotides match TRBD2. Gene TRBJ2-7 matches the end of the DNA better, so the J call may be wrong. The source material was PBMCs. This receptor was obtained from a human donor in good health. The CDR3 spells CASSPGRATYEQYF. For the CDR3, the DNA is TGTGCCAGCAGCCCAGGGAGGGCCACCTACGAGCAGTACTTC.